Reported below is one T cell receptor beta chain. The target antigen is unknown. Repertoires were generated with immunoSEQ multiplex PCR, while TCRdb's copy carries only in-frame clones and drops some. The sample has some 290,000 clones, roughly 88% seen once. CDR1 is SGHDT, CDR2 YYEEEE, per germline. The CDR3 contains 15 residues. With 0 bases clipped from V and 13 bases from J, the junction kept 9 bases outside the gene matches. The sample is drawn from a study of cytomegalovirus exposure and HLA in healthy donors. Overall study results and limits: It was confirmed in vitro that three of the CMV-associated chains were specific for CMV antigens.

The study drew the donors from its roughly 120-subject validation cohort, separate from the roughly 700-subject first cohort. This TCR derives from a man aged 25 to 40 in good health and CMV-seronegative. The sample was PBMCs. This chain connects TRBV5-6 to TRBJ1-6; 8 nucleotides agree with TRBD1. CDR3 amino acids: CASSLGRTGPLPLHF. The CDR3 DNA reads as TGTGCCAGCAGCTTGGGTCGGACAGGGCCTCTTCCCCTCCACTTT.